These 7 T cell receptor beta chains came from one sample sequenced in a study of Ad26.COV2.S vaccination and SARS-CoV-2 variants. Documented treatment: about 20 received Ad26.COV2.S at low or high dose, single or two shots; five or six received placebo; per-sample allocation not given. Following the first vaccine or placebo injection, samples were taken on day 63. Sequenced by immunoSEQ multiplex PCR; TCRdb stores in-frame clones only, minus some. Here the sample spans hundreds of thousands of clones, about 89% being singletons. Here the sequenced sample was peripheral blood, taken in a trial of Ad26.COV2.S vaccine versus placebo. These receptors all stem from a person aged 18 to 59 who received the Ad26.COV2.S COVID-19 vaccine or a placebo.

CDR3 in DNA: TGTGCCAGTAGTATATCTACTCGAGTATCGGACACTGAAGCTTTCTTT. Protein product: CASSISTRVSDTEAFF. The rearrangement links TRBV19 to TRBJ1-1, with D uncertain. The CDR3 consists of 16 residues. The germline V gene encodes CDR1 LNHDA and CDR2 SQIVND (reference sequence). Trimming pared 2 bases from V and 3 bases from J, leaving 16 bases between.

This rearrangement joins TRBV2 to TRBJ2-2; a weak D match, TRBD2 (5 bases). Deletions cut 4 bases from V and 4 bases from J, with 13 bases between. The CDR3 contains 15 residues. Germline CDR1 and CDR2: SNHLY and FYNNEI. The CDR3 here is CASSARVISTGELFF. The CDR3, as DNA: TGTGCCAGCAGTGCGCGGGTCATCAGCACCGGGGAGCTGTTTTTT.

The chain joins TRBV24-1 to TRBJ2-2, with 7 bases lining up with TRBD1. This CDR3 is built from 13 residues. J lost 6 bases, V lost 9 bases, and 6 bases had no gene match. CDR1 is KGHDR and CDR2 is SFDVKD in the germline V gene. Here the CDR3 reads CATSRQGSGELFF. The CDR3 DNA sequence: TGTGCCACCTCTCGACAGGGTTCCGGGGAGCTGTTTTTT.

The sample holds a few counts of this clone. The rearrangement joins TRBV6-1 to TRBJ2-7; D might be TRBD2 (7 bases). Deletions cut 1 base from V and 5 bases from J, with 12 bases between. This CDR3 region has 14 residues. CDR1 and CDR2 (germline): MNHNS, SASEGT. The CDR3 coding sequence is TGTGCCAGCAGTGAAGGCGGGGGCTGGAACGAGCAGTACTTC. This translates into CASSEGGGWNEQYF.

The CDR3: CASTRDLTTDTQYF. CDR3 nucleotide sequence: TGTGCCAGCACCAGGGACCTCACCACAGATACGCAGTATTTT. This sequence joins TRBV6-5 and TRBJ2-3; D could derive from TRBD1 or TRBD2 (5 bases each). This CDR3 is 14 amino acids long. CDR1 is MNHEY and CDR2 is SVGAGI in the germline V gene. V lost 7 bases, J lost 2 bases, and 13 bases lay in between.

The chain couples TRBV14 to TRBJ2-2; no reliable D call. CDR1 and CDR2 from the germline V gene are SGHDN and FVKESK. The ends were cut back, 0 bases at V and 0 bases at J, with 8 bases in the middle. The CDR3 totals 16 residues. The CDR3 DNA is TGTGCCAGCAGCCAAGATTTGGCTGCGAACACCGGGGAGCTGTTTTTT. Encoded protein: CASSQDLAANTGELFF.

This clone has a single count. Additional DNA sequences in this sample encode the identical CDR3. The rearrangement links TRBV5-1 to TRBJ2-3; 8 bases are a match to TRBD2. After removal of 0 bases from V and 4 bases from J, the junction contained 1 base not matched to a gene. CDR1 SGHRS and CDR2 YFSETQ come from the germline V gene. The CDR3 covers 14 residues. The CDR3 region has the DNA TGCGCCAGCAGCTTGGCAGCGGGAGCAGATACGCAGTATTTT. Its translation is CASSLAAGADTQYF.